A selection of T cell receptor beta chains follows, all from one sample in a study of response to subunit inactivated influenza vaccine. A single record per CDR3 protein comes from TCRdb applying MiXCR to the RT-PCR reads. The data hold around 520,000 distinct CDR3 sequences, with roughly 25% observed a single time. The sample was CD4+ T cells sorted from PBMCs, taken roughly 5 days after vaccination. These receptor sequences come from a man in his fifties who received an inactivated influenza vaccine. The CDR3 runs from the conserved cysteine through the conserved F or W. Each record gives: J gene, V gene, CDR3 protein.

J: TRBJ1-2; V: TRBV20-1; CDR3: CSARVPYGYTF
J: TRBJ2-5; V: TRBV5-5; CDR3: CASSLVGLQTQYF
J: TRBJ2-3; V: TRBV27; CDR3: CASSLSPGGRDTQYF
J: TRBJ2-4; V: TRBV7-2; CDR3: CASSLARAAKNIQYF
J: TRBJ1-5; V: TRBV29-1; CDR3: CSAQRGSNQPQHF
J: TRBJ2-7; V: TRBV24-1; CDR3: CATSDAMTGGEQYF
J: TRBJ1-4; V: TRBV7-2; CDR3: CASSLRDRDEKLFF
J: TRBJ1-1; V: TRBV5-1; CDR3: CASSLRGAGGNTEAFF
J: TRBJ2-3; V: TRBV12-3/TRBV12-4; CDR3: CASSLSLRTNTDTQYF
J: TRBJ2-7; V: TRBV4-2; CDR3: CASTPSQFPAPGEQYF
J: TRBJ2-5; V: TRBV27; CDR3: CASSPRRAQGETQYF
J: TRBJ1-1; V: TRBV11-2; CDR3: CASSRPGTGGKTEAFF
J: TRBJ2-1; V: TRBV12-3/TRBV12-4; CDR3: CASSFGLWASTYNEQFF
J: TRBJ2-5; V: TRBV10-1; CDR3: CASSELAGGQETQYF
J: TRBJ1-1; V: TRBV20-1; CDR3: CSAMLRDTEAFF
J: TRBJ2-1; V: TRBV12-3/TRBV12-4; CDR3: CASSFRGTGVYNEQFF